This TCR beta chain came from a study of low-dose radiotherapy and immunotherapy resistance in tumors. As for the study in general: Every six weeks patients received intravenous ipilimumab 1 mg/kg, and every two weeks they received intravenous nivolumab 240 mg. The study administered intravenous cyclophosphamide at 200 mg/m2 every two weeks, one day ahead of radiation and immunotherapy. Each patient took aspirin at a dose of 300 mg by mouth once daily over the course of four cycles, with dosing beginning on cycle 1 day 1.

Germline V gene lookup returns CDR1 LNHDA and CDR2 SQIVND (reference sequence). The CDR3 length is 17 residues. Trimming shortened V by 2 bases and J by 0 bases, and 14 bases separated the two germline ends. Both TCRalpha and TCRbeta chains were reverse transcribed with V-gene-specific primers. TCRs underwent about 22 PCR cycles of amplification with a constant-region primer and V-primer adapter. MiXCR was run by TCRdb on the reads, yielding one entry per CDR3 protein. The sample consists of more than 45,000 distinct CDR3 sequences, about 25% of them appearing once. This clonotype was counted at least ten times. Indicated time point: before trial treatment.

This receptor was obtained from a male donor with prostate cancer. The chain is built from TRBV19 and TRBJ1-5; unclear D gene. The input for sequencing was PBMCs, taken before treatment. CDR3 in DNA: TGTGCCAGTAGTATACTTGAAGTGCGACTTAGCAATCAGCCCCAGCATTTT. It codes for CASSILEVRLSNQPQHF.